This T cell receptor beta chain comes out of a study of blood T cell repertoires in COVID-19. Sequenced by immunoSEQ multiplex PCR; TCRdb stores in-frame clones only, minus some. The data hold 240,000 or so clones, with around 90% observed a single time. The CDR3 consists of 14 residues. V gave up 7 bases and J gave up 4 bases; unmatched junction bases: 9. The germline V gene encodes CDR1 SNHLY and CDR2 FYNNEI. The specimen was peripheral blood. This TCR came from a man in his 60s who had recovered from COVID-19. The chain carries TRBV2 and TRBJ1-1, with 7 bases aligning to TRBD1. The CDR3 DNA sequence: TGTGCCAGCACCGATAGACAGGGAAGCACTGAAGCTTTCTTT. Translating it yields CASTDRQGSTEAFF.